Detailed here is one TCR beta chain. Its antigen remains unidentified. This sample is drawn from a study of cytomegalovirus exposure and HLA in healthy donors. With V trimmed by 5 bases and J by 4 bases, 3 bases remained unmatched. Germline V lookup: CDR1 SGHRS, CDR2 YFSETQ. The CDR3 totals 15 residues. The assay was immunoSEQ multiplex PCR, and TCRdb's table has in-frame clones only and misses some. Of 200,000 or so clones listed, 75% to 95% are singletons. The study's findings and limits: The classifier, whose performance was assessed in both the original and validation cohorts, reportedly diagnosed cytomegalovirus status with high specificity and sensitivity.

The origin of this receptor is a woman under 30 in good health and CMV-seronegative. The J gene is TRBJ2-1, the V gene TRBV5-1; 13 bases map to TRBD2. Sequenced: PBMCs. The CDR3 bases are TGCGCCAGCAGAGCGGGACTAGCGGGATACAATGAGCAGTTCTTC. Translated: CASRAGLAGYNEQFF.